This T cell receptor beta chain was recovered during a study of T cell responses to AZD1222 COVID-19 vaccine (dated by TCRdb to about 2021). General notes on the study: AZD1222 recipients with second doses at about 4 weeks or about 12 weeks were pooled, because spike-specific TCR depth and breadth did not differ between schedules. TCR sequencing covered fewer than 250 trial participants: about 210 given two doses of AZD1222 and around 25 given two doses of MenACWY control vaccine. Trial participants were enrolled by age into 18-55, 56-69 and 70-plus year subgroups, with approximately 150, 28 and 58 TCR-sequenced participants respectively. What the work shows at the level of the full study, not this receptor alone: No day 14 peak-response samples were available, so repertoires were characterized only after the peak T cell response. Participants were mostly white British and included more females than males, and it was suggested by the authors that clonal diversity may have been underestimated. After two AZD1222 doses, both the breadth and the depth of spike-specific TCRs were significantly higher than at day 0 and than in MenACWY recipients. Only a handful of AZD1222 recipients were SARS-CoV-2 seropositive at baseline, limiting conclusions about previously exposed vaccinees. In the small 56-69-year group, the increase in depth fell short of significance, most likely because of low power. Vaccine-associated CD4 TCRs spanned the whole spike protein, with dominant responses in regions 160-218 and 743-854. Reportedly, almost half of the unique spike-specific TCRs recognized epitopes lying outside the regions that are mutated in the B.1.351 and B.1.1.7 variants.

The time point label on this specimen signifies: baseline before first vaccination. Samples from vaccinated people were obtained from the UK trials COV001 and COV002, which included a single-blind randomized controlled phase 2/3 trial of AZD1222 (ChAdOx1 nCoV-19) in healthy adults. Trial participant PBMC samples were collected at day 0 and day 28 after the second dose for TCRbeta chain sequencing. At the junction V is shortened by 2 bases and J by 2 bases; bases outside the gene matches: 8. The CDR3 covers 16 residues, taking in both the cysteine and the phenylalanine. Kept here is only the CDR3 DNA, which spans 48 bases and is read in frame from base 1. CDR1 is given as SGDLS and CDR2 as YYNGEE, both from the germline V gene. Of note for this clone: Its antigen remains undetermined. The sample holds no much larger clone one base away, and base qualities are not on file.

The CDR3 regions of human TCRbeta chains were analyzed by immunosequencing. In the source study's methods: TCRs in the repertoires were matched against a reference library of SARS-CoV-2-specific TCRs that had been generated with the MIRA antigen-specificity platform. Breadth was defined as the fraction of unique TCRs that were SARS-CoV-2-associated, and depth was defined as the fraction of total T cells that were SARS-CoV-2-associated. Each spike-specific TCR was assigned to its reactive spike region and to a CD4 or CD8 class using the MIRA data. Log10-transformed breadth and depth values were compared by one-way ANOVA with Sidak's multiple comparisons tests. As stored in TCRdb, this immuneACCESS dataset retains in-frame rearrangements with V and J assigned. A fraction of the clones does not appear; measured against another copy, unresolved V genes explain less than half of the discrepancy, and the remainder lacks a known reason. Clone size and the V and J calls come from that table; the DNA yielded D and trimming. In this sample the table shows 150,000 to 200,000 clones, around 94% of which occur a single time. The ten top clones hold about 0.6% of the sample.

The V gene is TRBV9 and the J gene is TRBJ2-5; 8 junctional bases match TRBD2. The TCR comes from an adult in good health. The specimen was peripheral blood, collected on day 0 of AZD1222 vaccination. The DNA sequence reads TGTGCCAGCAGCGTCGCCCCCGGGACTAGTCAAGAGACCCAGTACTTC. It translates to CASSVAPGTSQETQYF.